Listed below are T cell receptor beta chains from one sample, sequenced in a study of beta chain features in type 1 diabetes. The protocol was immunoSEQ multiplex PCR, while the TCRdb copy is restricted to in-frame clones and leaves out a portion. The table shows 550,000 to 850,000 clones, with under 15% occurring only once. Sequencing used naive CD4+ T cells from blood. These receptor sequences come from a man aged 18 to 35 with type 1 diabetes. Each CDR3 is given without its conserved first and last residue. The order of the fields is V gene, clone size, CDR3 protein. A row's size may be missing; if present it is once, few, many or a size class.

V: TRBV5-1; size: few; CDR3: ASSFSGTAQHNEQF
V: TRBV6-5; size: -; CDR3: ASSYSVGNTGELF
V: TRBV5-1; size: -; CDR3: ASSLGSSGNEQF
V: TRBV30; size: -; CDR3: AWSVGVGTEAF
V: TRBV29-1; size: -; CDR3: SVHRGIEAF
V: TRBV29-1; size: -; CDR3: SVGARVADTQY
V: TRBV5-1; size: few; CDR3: ASSLGPSQGTDTQY
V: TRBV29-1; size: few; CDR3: SASQETQY
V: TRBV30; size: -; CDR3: AYDRGRIGYT
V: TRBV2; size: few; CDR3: ASRYYNEQF
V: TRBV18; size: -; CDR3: ASLTGGTDTQY
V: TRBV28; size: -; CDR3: ASSFVQGGNIQY
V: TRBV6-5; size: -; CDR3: ASSYSTDSYEQY
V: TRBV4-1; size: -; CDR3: ASSQGQGGYQPQH
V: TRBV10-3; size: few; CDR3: AIAQGEGQPQH
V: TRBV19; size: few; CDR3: ASSIEGQQRY
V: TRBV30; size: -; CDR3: AWSGGLNYGYT
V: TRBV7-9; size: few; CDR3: ASSRRDTAGELF
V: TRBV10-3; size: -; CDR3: AIRGTDGYT
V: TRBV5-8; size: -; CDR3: ASSLAIGTGQETQY